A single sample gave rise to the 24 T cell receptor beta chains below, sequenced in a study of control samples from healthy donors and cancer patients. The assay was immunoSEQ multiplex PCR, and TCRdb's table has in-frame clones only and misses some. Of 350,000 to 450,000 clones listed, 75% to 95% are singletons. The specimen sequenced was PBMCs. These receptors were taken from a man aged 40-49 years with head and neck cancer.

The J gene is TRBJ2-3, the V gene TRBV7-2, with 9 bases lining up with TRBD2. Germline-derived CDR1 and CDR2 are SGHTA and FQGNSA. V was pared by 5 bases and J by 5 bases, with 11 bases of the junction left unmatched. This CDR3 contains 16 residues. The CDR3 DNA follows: TGTGCCAGCAGCCTTCGCAGTAGCGGGGGTATAGATACGCAGTATTTT. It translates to CASSLRSSGGIDTQYF.

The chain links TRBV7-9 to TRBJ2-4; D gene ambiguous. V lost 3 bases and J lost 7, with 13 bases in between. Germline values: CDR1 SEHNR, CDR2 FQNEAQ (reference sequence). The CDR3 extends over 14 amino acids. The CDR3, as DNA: TGTGCCAGCAGCTTCCAGATCAACCCCAACATTCAGTACTTC. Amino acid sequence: CASSFQINPNIQYF.

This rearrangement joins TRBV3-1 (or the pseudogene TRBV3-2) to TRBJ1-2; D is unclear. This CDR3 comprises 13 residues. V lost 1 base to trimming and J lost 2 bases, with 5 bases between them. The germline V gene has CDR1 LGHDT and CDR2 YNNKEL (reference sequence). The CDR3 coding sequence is TGTGCCAGCAGCCAAGTGGAAAACTATGGCTACACCTTC. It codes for CASSQVENYGYTF.

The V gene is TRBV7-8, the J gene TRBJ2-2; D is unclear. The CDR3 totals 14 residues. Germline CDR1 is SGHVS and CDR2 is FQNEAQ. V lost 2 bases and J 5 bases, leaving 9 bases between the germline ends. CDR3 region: CASSLLVGTGELFF. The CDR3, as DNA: TGTGCCAGCAGCTTACTCGTGGGGACCGGGGAGCTGTTTTTT. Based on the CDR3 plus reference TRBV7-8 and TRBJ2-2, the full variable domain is GAGVSQSPRYKVAKRGQDVALRCDPISGHVSLFWYQQALGQGPEFLTYFQNEAQLDKSGLPSDRFFAERPEGSVSTLKIQRTQQEDSAVYLCASSLLVGTGELFFGEGSRLTVL.

In nucleotides, the CDR3 is TGTGCCTGGAGTGTTTCCCGACAGGGGGAGCTGTTTTTT. This encodes CAWSVSRQGELFF. The chain combines TRBV30 with TRBJ2-2, with D possibly TRBD1 on 5 matching bases. The CDR3 runs to 13 residues. Germline-derived CDR1 and CDR2 are GTSNPN and SVGIG (reference sequence). The V gene lost 0 bases and the J gene lost 8 bases, with 10 bases spanning the gap.

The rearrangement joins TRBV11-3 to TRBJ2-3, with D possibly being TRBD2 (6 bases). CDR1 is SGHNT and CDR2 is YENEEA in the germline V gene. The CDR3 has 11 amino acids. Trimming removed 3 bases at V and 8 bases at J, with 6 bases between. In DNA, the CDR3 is TGTGCCAGCAGCTTCGGGAGTACGCAGTATTTT. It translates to CASSFGSTQYF.

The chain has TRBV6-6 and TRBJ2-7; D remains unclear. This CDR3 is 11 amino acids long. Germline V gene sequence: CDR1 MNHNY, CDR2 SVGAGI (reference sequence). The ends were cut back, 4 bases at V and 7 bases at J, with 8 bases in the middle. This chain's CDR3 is CASSSPREQYF. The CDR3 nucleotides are TGTGCCAGCAGTTCCCCCCGGGAGCAGTACTTC.

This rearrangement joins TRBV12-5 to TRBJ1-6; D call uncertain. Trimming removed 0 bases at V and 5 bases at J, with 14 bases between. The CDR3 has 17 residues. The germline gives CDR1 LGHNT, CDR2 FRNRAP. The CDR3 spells CASGLVPRRANNSPLHF. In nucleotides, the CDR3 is TGTGCTAGTGGTTTGGTACCTCGGCGGGCGAATAATTCACCCCTCCACTTT.

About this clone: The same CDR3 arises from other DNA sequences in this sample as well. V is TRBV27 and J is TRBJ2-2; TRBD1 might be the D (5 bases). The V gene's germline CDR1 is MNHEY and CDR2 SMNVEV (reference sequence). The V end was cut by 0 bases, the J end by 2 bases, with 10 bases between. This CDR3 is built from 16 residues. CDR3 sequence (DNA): TGTGCCAGCAGTTTATCGGCAGGGCCCAACACCGGGGAGCTGTTTTTT. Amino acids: CASSLSAGPNTGELFF.

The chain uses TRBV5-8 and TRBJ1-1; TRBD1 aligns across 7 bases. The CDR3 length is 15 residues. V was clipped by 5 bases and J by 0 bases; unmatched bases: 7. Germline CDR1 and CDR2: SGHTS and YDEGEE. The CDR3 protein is CASSQGGPMNTEAFF. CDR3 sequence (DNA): TGTGCCAGCAGTCAGGGGGGCCCTATGAACACTGAAGCTTTCTTT.

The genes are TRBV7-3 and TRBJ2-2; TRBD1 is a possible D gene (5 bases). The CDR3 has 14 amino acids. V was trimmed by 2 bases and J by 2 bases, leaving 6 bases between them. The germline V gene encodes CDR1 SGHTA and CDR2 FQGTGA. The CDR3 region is CASSLGHNTGELFF. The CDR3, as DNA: TGTGCCAGCAGCTTAGGACATAACACCGGGGAGCTGTTTTTT.

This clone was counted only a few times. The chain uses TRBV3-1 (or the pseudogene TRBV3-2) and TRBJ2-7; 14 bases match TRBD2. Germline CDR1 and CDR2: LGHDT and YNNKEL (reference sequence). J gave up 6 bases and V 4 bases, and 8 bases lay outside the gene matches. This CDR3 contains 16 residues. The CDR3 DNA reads TGTGCCAGCAGCCTAGGGCGACTAGCGGGAGGGGGCGAGCAGTACTTC. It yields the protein CASSLGRLAGGGEQYF.

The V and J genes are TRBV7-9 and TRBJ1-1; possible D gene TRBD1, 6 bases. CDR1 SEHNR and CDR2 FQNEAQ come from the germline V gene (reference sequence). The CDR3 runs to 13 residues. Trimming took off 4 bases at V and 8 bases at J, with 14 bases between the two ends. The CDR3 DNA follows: TGTGCCAGCAGCTCCGCGGTGGACAGCGAAGCTTTCTTT. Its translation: CASSSAVDSEAFF.

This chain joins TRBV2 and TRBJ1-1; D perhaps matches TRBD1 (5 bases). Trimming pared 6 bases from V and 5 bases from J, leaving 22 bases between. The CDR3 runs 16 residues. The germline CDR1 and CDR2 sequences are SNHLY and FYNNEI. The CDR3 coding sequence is TGTGCCAGCAGGACACCAAGGCAGGGTATAGGAACTGAAGCTTTCTTT. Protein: CASRTPRQGIGTEAFF. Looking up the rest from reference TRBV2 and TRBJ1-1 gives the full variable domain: EPEVTQTPSHQVTQMGQEVILRCVPISNHLYFYWYRQILGQKVEFLVSFYNNEISEKSEIFDDQFSVERPDGSNFTLKIRSTKLEDSAMYFCASRTPRQGIGTEAFFGQGTRLTVV.

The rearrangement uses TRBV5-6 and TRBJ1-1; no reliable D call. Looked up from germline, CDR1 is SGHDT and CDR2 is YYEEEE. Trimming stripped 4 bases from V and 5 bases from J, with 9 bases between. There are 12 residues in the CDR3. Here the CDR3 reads CASSRLGTEAFF. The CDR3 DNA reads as TGTGCCAGCAGCCGATTAGGGACTGAAGCTTTCTTT.

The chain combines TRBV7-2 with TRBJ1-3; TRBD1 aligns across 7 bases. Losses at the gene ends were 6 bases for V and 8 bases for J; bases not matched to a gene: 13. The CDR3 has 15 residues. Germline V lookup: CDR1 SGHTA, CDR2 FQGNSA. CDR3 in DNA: TGTGCCAGCAGACCGGGACAGCCCCCACGGTACACCATATATTTT. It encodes CASRPGQPPRYTIYF.

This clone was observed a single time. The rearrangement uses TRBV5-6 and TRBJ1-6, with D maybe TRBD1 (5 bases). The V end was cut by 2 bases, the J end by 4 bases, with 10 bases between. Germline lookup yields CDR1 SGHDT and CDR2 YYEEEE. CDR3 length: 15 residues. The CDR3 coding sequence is TGTGCCAGCAGCTTTCAGGGTATTTATAATTCACCCCTCCACTTT. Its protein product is CASSFQGIYNSPLHF.

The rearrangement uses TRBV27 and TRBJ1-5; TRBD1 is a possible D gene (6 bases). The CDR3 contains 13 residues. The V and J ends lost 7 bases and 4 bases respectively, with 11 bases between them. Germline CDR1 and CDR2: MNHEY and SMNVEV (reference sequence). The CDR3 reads CASTPRGNQPQHF. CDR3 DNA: TGTGCCAGCACCCCCAGGGGAAATCAGCCCCAGCATTTT.

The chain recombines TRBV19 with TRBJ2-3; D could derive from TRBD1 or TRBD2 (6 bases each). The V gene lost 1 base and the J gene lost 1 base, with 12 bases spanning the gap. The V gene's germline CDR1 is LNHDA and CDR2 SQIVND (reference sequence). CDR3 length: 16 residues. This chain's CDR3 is CASSIGGRGRTDTQYF. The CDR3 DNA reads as TGTGCCAGTAGTATAGGGGGGCGGGGACGCACAGATACGCAGTATTTT.

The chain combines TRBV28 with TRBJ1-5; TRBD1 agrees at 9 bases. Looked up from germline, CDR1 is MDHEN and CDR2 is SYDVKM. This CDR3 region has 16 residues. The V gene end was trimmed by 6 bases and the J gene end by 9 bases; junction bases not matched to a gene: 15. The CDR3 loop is CASSSPGTGTQRPQHF. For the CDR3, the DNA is TGTGCCAGCAGCTCTCCCGGGACAGGGACTCAAAGGCCCCAGCATTTT.

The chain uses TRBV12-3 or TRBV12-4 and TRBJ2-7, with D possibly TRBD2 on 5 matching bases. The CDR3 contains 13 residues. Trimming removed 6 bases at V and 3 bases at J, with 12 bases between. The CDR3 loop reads CASSVLRVYEQYF. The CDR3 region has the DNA TGTGCCAGCAGCGTTTTGCGGGTCTACGAGCAGTACTTC.

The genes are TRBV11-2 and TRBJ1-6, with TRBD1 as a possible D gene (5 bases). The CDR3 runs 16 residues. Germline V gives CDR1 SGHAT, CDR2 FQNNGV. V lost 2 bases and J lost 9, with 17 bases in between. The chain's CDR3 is CASSLIGHAGRSPLHF. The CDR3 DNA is TGTGCCAGCAGCTTAATAGGACATGCGGGCCGTTCACCCCTCCACTTT. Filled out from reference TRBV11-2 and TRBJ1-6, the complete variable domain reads EAGVAQSPRYKIIEKRQSVAFWCNPISGHATLYWYQQILGQGPKLLIQFQNNGVVDDSQLPKDRFSAERLKGVDSTLKIQPAKLEDSAVYLCASSLIGHAGRSPLHFGNGTRLTVT.

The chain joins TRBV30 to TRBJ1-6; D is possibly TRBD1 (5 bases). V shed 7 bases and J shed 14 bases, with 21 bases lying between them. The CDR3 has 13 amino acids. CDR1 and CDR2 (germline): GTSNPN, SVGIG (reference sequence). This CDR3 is CASPRGGGSALHF. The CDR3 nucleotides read TGTGCCTCACCCCGGGGGGGAGGGTCCGCCCTCCACTTT.

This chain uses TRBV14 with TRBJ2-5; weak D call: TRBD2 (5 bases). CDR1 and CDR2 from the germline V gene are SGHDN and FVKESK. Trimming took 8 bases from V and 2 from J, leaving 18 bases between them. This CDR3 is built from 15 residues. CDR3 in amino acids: CASSYGLGRQETQYF. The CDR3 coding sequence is TGTGCCAGCTCCTACGGACTGGGCAGGCAAGAGACCCAGTACTTC.